This entry describes one TCR beta chain. This entry belongs to a study of T cell changes during pregnancy in multiple sclerosis. Assay: immunoSEQ multiplex PCR; the TCRdb copy retains only in-frame clones and omits some. The data hold around 130,000 clones, with approximately 95% observed a single time. Between the trimmed V and J ends, which lost 0 bases and 5 bases, there was a span of 8 bases. The germline V gene has CDR1 SGHKS and CDR2 YYEKEE (reference sequence). The CDR3 spans 13 residues. The chain links TRBV5-5 to TRBJ1-1; D is uncertain. The material was peripheral blood, obtained before pregnancy. This TCR came from a female donor with multiple sclerosis, enrolled in a pregnancy study. The CDR3 sequence: CASSLADETEAFF. The DNA of the CDR3 is TGTGCCAGCAGCTTGGCCGATGAGACTGAAGCTTTCTTT.